A single T cell receptor (beta chain) is shown here with its context. Its binding antigen is unknown. No per-base quality is available; no much larger clone lies one base away. The germline V gene (reference sequence) yields LNHDA for CDR1 and SQIVND for CDR2. V sheds 1 base and J sheds 1 base, leaving 10 bases between their ends. From the cysteine up to the phenylalanine, the CDR3 has a length of 15 residues. The read is trimmed to its CDR3 DNA, 45 bases read in frame from base 1. The entry originates in a study of blood T cell repertoires in COVID-19 (dated by TCRdb to 2018 to 2020). At the level of the whole study: Samples from collaborators originated in the United States, Italy and Spain and spanned both the acute and convalescent phases of COVID-19. The prospective study material was composed of cDNA or gDNA derived from T cells, B-cell-depleted T cells, or PBMCs. Deeply sampled blood TCRbeta repertoires from subjects exposed to, actively infected with, or recovered from COVID-19 were included in the dataset. The repertoires were released in a freely available public database intended as a resource for research on the immune response to SARS-CoV-2. The samples were drawn from two sources: the first 160 participants of the ongoing ImmuneRACE study, and 1,000 to 1,500 subjects contributed by 6 global collaborators. Sample metadata almost always included a de-identified subject ID, COVID-19 status, age in years and sex. Where HLA class I and class II types were available, the types were taken from metadata supplied by the sample provider, not from assay-based typing.

TCRbeta CDR3 regions were amplified from genomic DNA using the immunoSEQ Assay, a bias-controlled multiplex PCR. In the paper's pipeline: Within the assay, amplification of reference gene primers was used to estimate how many nucleated cells each sample contained. Sequence reads were collapsed and filtered to measure the absolute abundance of every unique TCRbeta CDR3 rearrangement. Productive Simpson clonality was computed per sample as the square root of Simpson's diversity index over productive rearrangements. Imported from immuneACCESS, the table was reduced by TCRdb to in-frame sequences with V and J called. These copies leave out some clones; in studies compared against another copy, an unresolved V gene accounts for under half, and the cause of the remainder is not known. V and J calls and clone size come straight from that table; D and trimming were deduced from the DNA. Recorded for this sample are around 200,000 clones; approximately 84% of them occurred a single time. The top ten clones comprise under 5% of the sample.

Study-wide findings and limitations: Clinical and demographic metadata were provided uncurated, with the amount varying by source and participant.

Whole blood was collected in K2EDTA tubes by collaborating institutions according to the institutions' own protocols. For TCRbeta analysis, collaborators shipped samples in one of three forms: frozen whole blood, isolated PBMCs, or DNA extracted from either of those sample types. The sequence joins TRBV19 to TRBJ1-1, with a tentative D gene TRBD1 over 5 matching bases. Source material: peripheral blood. The TCR comes from a man in his forties or fifties with active or convalescent COVID-19. The CDR3 reads as follows: CASSIVFGQNTEAFF. The nucleotide sequence is TGTGCCAGTAGTATAGTGTTCGGACAGAACACTGAAGCTTTCTTT.